These 32 T cell receptor beta chains share one sample of origin, sequenced in a study of blood T cells in healthy people across ages. Combining a sample-barcoded 5' primer with a J-beta primer mix, a second PCR ran for roughly 6 to 12 cycles. Via MiXCR, TCRdb re-called the 5' RACE reads, giving one row per CDR3 protein. The sample comprises about 1,000,000 distinct CDR3 sequences, under 45% of which are singletons, and approximately 17% rests with the top ten. The sample consisted of blood. The origin of the receptors is a woman in her fifties or sixties in good health.

This clonotype was counted many times. The junction departs from germline at one end; a sequencing error may be responsible. The chain employs TRBV4-1 and TRBJ2-1; D is unresolved. The CDR3 sequence is 11 residues long. In germline, CDR1 is MGHRA, CDR2 YSYEKL. The CDR3 sequence is CASSQADEQFF. The DNA of the CDR3 is TGTGCCAGCAGCCAAGCAGATGAGCAGTTCTTC.

V and J are TRBV5-1 and TRBJ1-1, with TRBD1 matching over 7 bases. Trimming cost V 4 bases and J 4 bases; bases outside gene matches: 4. Germline V gene sequence: CDR1 SGHRS, CDR2 YFSETQ. The CDR3 is 13 amino acids. CDR3 nucleotide sequence: TGCGCCAGCAGCGTGGAGGGGGCCACTGAAGCTTTCTTT. It yields the protein CASSVEGATEAFF.

This chain connects TRBV6-5 to TRBJ2-2, with D perhaps TRBD1 or TRBD2 (6 bases each). Germline V lookup: CDR1 MNHEY, CDR2 SVGAGI. V dropped 4 bases and J dropped 1 base, with 16 bases sitting between them. This CDR3 is 17 amino acids long. The CDR3 loop reads CASSFDRTGRNTGELFF. The CDR3 DNA sequence: TGTGCCAGCAGTTTTGACAGGACCGGGAGGAACACCGGGGAGCTGTTTTTT.

This chain connects TRBV6-4 to TRBJ1-2, with D possibly being TRBD1 (5 bases). This CDR3 is built from 14 residues. Germline CDR1 MRHNA, CDR2 SNTAGT. V was cut by 6 bases and J by 3 bases, with 14 bases left in between. In nucleotides, the CDR3 is TGTGCCAGCAGCCCGACAGTCGGGTACTATGGCTACACCTTC. It is translated as CASSPTVGYYGYTF.

V is TRBV7-8 and J is TRBJ2-1; 7 bases map to TRBD2. Germline trimming cut 6 bases from V and 7 bases from J; bases unmatched to any gene: 15. The CDR3 extends over 16 amino acids. Germline V CDR1 and CDR2: SGHVS, FQNEAQ. CDR3 nucleotides: TGTGCCAGCAGAACCGATCGGGCGGGAGTCTTTAATGAGCAGTTCTTC. Its protein product is CASRTDRAGVFNEQFF.

V and J are TRBV24-1 and TRBJ2-1; 12 nucleotides agree with TRBD2. Germline trimming cut 7 bases from V and 10 bases from J; bases unmatched to any gene: 4. Per the germline V gene, CDR1 is KGHDR and CDR2 is SFDVKD. The CDR3 covers 13 residues. The CDR3 DNA reads TGTGCCACCAGCCGGACTAGCGGGACAGAGCAGTTCTTC. It yields the protein CATSRTSGTEQFF.

DNA of the CDR3: TGTGCCTGGAGGCGCCGGGACTTTTCCTCCTACAATGAGCAGTTCTTC. Residues: CAWRRRDFSSYNEQFF. This rearrangement joins TRBV30 to TRBJ2-1; D possibly corresponds to TRBD2 (6 bases). The V end lost 3 bases, the J end lost 0 bases, and 15 bases lay between the germline ends. The CDR3 totals 16 residues. Germline V gene sequence: CDR1 GTSNPN, CDR2 SVGIG (reference sequence).

The chain combines TRBV6-5 with TRBJ1-1, with unresolved D. The germline CDR1 and CDR2 sequences are MNHEY and SVGAGI. V dropped 2 bases and J dropped 0 bases, with 10 bases sitting between them. This CDR3 has 15 residues. The CDR3, as DNA: TGTGCCAGCAGTTACGGAACCGAGTTGAACACTGAAGCTTTCTTT. This encodes CASSYGTELNTEAFF.

J is TRBJ2-5 and V is TRBV4-2, with a weak D call TRBD1 (6 bases). TRBJ2-7 matches the DNA end more closely, so the J call is doubtful. This CDR3 comprises 14 residues. Per the germline V gene, CDR1 is LGHNA and CDR2 is YNFKEQ. The CDR3 nucleotides are TGTGCCAGCAGCCAAGTCCCAGGGGACTACGAGCAGTACTTC. It is translated as CASSQVPGDYEQYF.

The V and J genes are TRBV5-1 and TRBJ1-1; D is ambiguous. CDR1 is SGHRS, CDR2 YFSETQ, per germline. The CDR3 runs to 14 residues. Between the trimmed V and J ends, which lost 0 bases and 7 bases, there was a span of 13 bases. The CDR3 protein is CASSLATEYSEAFF. The CDR3 DNA reads as TGCGCCAGCAGCTTGGCTACAGAGTATAGTGAAGCTTTCTTT.

The V call is TRBV6-4, the J call TRBJ1-6, with 8 bases aligning to TRBD1. In germline, CDR1 is MRHNA, CDR2 SNTAGT. This CDR3 has 15 residues. V was clipped by 6 bases and J by 6 bases; unmatched bases: 7. CDR3 in DNA: TGTGCCAGCAGCGCCGGGACAGGCCCTAATTCACCCCTCCACTTT. It encodes CASSAGTGPNSPLHF.

The chain has TRBV27 and TRBJ1-6; the D gene is possibly TRBD1 (5 bases). Trimming pared 2 bases from V and 0 bases from J, leaving 11 bases between. The CDR3 contains 17 residues. The germline V gene has CDR1 MNHEY and CDR2 SMNVEV (reference sequence). CDR3 sequence (DNA): TGTGCCAGCAGTTTAAGGACAAAGGTCTCCTATAATTCACCCCTCCACTTT. Translated: CASSLRTKVSYNSPLHF.

The chain employs TRBV7-9 and TRBJ2-1, with 9 positions matching TRBD1. This CDR3 is built from 12 residues. CDR1 and CDR2 from the germline V gene are SEHNR and FQNEAQ (reference sequence). The V segment lost 7 bases and the J segment 12 bases; nucleotides outside the gene matches: 7. The CDR3 here is CASIVTDRGQFF. CDR3 sequence (DNA): TGTGCCAGCATTGTGACGGACAGGGGGCAGTTCTTC. The full variable domain, in which reference TRBV7-9 and TRBJ2-1 provide the parts outside the CDR3, is DTGVSQNPRHKITKRGQNVTFRCDPISEHNRLYWYRQTLGQGPEFLTYFQNEAQLEKSRLLSDRFSAERPKGSFSTLEIQRTEQGDSAMYLCASIVTDRGQFFGPGTRLTVL.

The CDR3 region is CASSLAHQIIDEQYF. The CDR3 bases are TGTGCCAGCAGCTTAGCCCACCAAATTATCGACGAGCAGTACTTC. The gene calls are TRBV7-2 and TRBJ2-5; D unresolved. The assigned J gene may be wrong: the sequence end matches TRBJ2-7 better. The CDR3 extends over 15 amino acids. Germline V gives CDR1 SGHTA, CDR2 FQGNSA.

The chain is built from TRBV12-3 or TRBV12-4 and TRBJ2-5; D ambiguous. The CDR3 totals 14 residues. Trimming took off 8 bases at V and 5 bases at J, with 18 bases between the two ends. The CDR3 nucleotides read TGTGCCAGCGGCTCCGACCGCGGACGGGAGACCCAGTACTTC. Translating it yields CASGSDRGRETQYF.

The chain combines TRBV29-1 with TRBJ1-1, with D unclear. V dropped 4 bases and J dropped 0 bases, with 12 bases sitting between them. The CDR3 has 14 residues. Germline CDR1 SQVTM, CDR2 ANQGSEA. The CDR3 DNA reads as TGCAGCGTTGCCCGGGTAGGCATGAACACTGAAGCTTTCTTT. Its protein product is CSVARVGMNTEAFF.

This clonotype was counted a few times. This sequence joins TRBV2 and TRBJ2-4; no clear D. The CDR3 extends over 11 amino acids. Germline values: CDR1 SNHLY, CDR2 FYNNEI. V lost 4 bases and J lost 13, with 11 bases in between. This CDR3 reads CASSGRLEQYF. DNA of the CDR3: TGTGCCAGCAGTGGGCGGCTGGAGCAGTACTTC.

A note on this clonotype: The junction does not match germline at one end; this may be a read error. This sequence joins TRBV9 and TRBJ2-1; D is possibly TRBD1 (6 bases). CDR3 length: 18 amino acids. Looked up from germline, CDR1 is SGDLS and CDR2 is YYNGEE. CDR3 in amino acids: CASSESAPRGTSYDEQFF. The CDR3 bases are TGTGCCAGCAGCGAGAGTGCCCCTAGGGGGACCTCCTACGATGAGCAGTTCTTC.

In its sample, this clonotype was seen a few times. The rearrangement links TRBV12-3 or TRBV12-4 to TRBJ1-2; no firm D call. This CDR3 region has 14 residues. V dropped 6 bases and J dropped 4 bases, with 15 bases sitting between them. CDR3 DNA: TGTGCCAGCAGGACCGCCGGCGGTAGCTATGGCTACACCTTC. Translated: CASRTAGGSYGYTF.

The rearrangement links TRBV9 to TRBJ1-2, with TRBD1 as a possible D gene (5 bases). V was pared by 2 bases and J by 2 bases, with 13 bases between. This CDR3 is 15 amino acids long. From germline, CDR1 is SGDLS and CDR2 YYNGEE. This CDR3 is CASSVTGHLNYGYTF. DNA for the CDR3: TGTGCCAGCAGCGTCACCGGACACCTCAACTATGGCTACACCTTC.

A few counts support this clonotype. This chain uses TRBV29-1 with TRBJ2-3; D not resolved. CDR3 length equals 12 residues. V lost 7 bases to trimming and J lost 3 bases, with 11 bases between them. CDR1 and CDR2 from the germline V gene are SQVTM and ANQGSEA. The CDR3 DNA reads TGCAGCGCCGACTTAGGGACAGATACGCAGTATTTT. Its protein is CSADLGTDTQYF.

This clonotype came up a few times. The CDR3 DNA reads as TGTGCCAGCGGCCGGCCAGGGGCCAACGTCCTGACTTTC. Protein sequence: CASGRPGANVLTF. The chain combines TRBV11-2 with TRBJ2-6; D not resolved. Trimming took 8 bases from V and 4 from J, leaving 9 bases between them. The CDR3 is made up of 13 amino acids. The germline gives CDR1 SGHAT, CDR2 FQNNGV.

This clonotype was seen a single time. J is TRBJ1-2 and V is TRBV29-1; no reliable D call. This CDR3 has 12 residues. Germline CDR1 reads SQVTM; CDR2 reads ANQGSEA. Trimming removed 1 base from V and 9 bases from J, with 12 bases in between. CDR3 in amino acids: CSVEVPSGSYTF. In DNA form, the CDR3 reads TGCAGCGTTGAAGTGCCTAGCGGGAGCTACACCTTC.

The rearrangement links TRBV13 to TRBJ2-6, with D perhaps being TRBD1 or TRBD2 (5 bases each). V was clipped by 4 bases and J by 0 bases, with 13 bases between them. The CDR3 is 17 residues long. CDR1 and CDR2 from the germline V gene are PRHDT and FYEKMQ (reference sequence). The CDR3 bases are TGTGCCAGCAGCTCCGGGACGTCTAGCTCTGGGGCCAACGTCCTGACTTTC. Residues: CASSSGTSSSGANVLTF.

This clonotype has just a few counts. The chain couples TRBV29-1 to TRBJ1-1, with 7 bases fitting TRBD1. This CDR3 is built from 14 residues. Per the germline V gene, CDR1 is SQVTM and CDR2 is ANQGSEA. Trimming at V came to 1 base and at J to 0 bases, leaving 2 bases not matched to a gene. CDR3 protein: CSVEGDSLNTEAFF. CDR3 DNA: TGCAGCGTTGAAGGGGACAGCTTGAACACTGAAGCTTTCTTT.

This clonotype was detected many times. The rearrangement uses TRBV29-1 and TRBJ2-7; D is unresolved. The germline CDR1 and CDR2 sequences are SQVTM and ANQGSEA. CDR3 length equals 14 residues. V dropped 6 bases and J dropped 2 bases, with 17 bases sitting between them. The CDR3 DNA follows: TGCAGCGTGGACGCCAGGCTCCTCGCCTACGAGCAGTACTTC. Its protein product is CSVDARLLAYEQYF.

This clonotype was recorded a few times. This chain joins TRBV7-2 and TRBJ1-5; D is possibly TRBD1 (5 bases). V lost 2 bases, J lost 6 bases, and 17 bases lay in between. This CDR3 region has 16 residues. Looked up from germline, CDR1 is SGHTA and CDR2 is FQGNSA. The CDR3 loop is CASSLNPPGTGQPQHF. The CDR3 DNA reads TGTGCCAGCAGCTTAAACCCCCCCGGGACGGGTCAGCCCCAGCATTTT.

This clonotype was found many times. The chain has TRBV20-1 and TRBJ1-1, with D uncertain. The CDR3 is 11 amino acids. Germline values: CDR1 DFQATT, CDR2 SNEGSKA (reference sequence). Trimming took off 3 bases at V and 6 bases at J, with 8 bases between the two ends. The CDR3 protein is CSASGSSEAFF. CDR3 nucleotide sequence: TGCAGTGCTAGTGGCTCATCTGAAGCTTTCTTT.

The rearrangement uses TRBV30 and TRBJ2-1, with 9 bases matching TRBD2. Losses at the gene ends were 1 base for V and 8 bases for J; bases not matched to a gene: 15. This CDR3 contains 17 residues. CDR1 GTSNPN and CDR2 SVGIG come from the germline V gene (reference sequence). The CDR3 spells CAWSDPGLGGREHEQFF. The CDR3 coding sequence is TGTGCCTGGAGTGACCCCGGCTTGGGCGGGAGGGAGCATGAGCAGTTCTTC.

This clonotype was found once. The chain is built from TRBV14 and TRBJ2-5; TRBD1 might be the D (5 bases). The germline V and J ends were trimmed by 2 bases and 11 bases, with 18 bases remaining between them. The CDR3 sequence is 14 residues long. Germline-derived CDR1 and CDR2 are SGHDN and FVKESK. CDR3: CASSQRSWGNEQYF. The DNA of the CDR3 is TGTGCCAGCAGCCAAAGGTCTTGGGGCAATGAGCAGTACTTC.

The J gene is TRBJ2-5, the V gene TRBV6-2 or TRBV6-3, with D possibly being TRBD1 (5 bases). The DNA end favors TRBJ2-7, so the J call may be wrong. The V gene's germline CDR1 is MNHEY and CDR2 SVGEGT. The CDR3 spans 12 residues. The CDR3 loop reads CASSIQGFEQYF. The CDR3 region has the DNA TGTGCCAGCAGTATTCAGGGTTTCGAGCAGTACTTC.

The chain recombines TRBV11-2 with TRBJ2-1; TRBD2 matches at 10 bases. Germline V gene data show CDR1 as SGHAT and CDR2 as FQNNGV. The J segment lost 7 bases and the V segment lost 5 bases, leaving 8 bases of the junction unmatched. The CDR3 consists of 15 residues. This CDR3 reads CASSGVSGRRNEQFF. The CDR3 bases are TGTGCCAGCAGCGGAGTTAGCGGGAGGCGAAATGAGCAGTTCTTC.